The source of this T cell receptor beta chain is a study of blood T cell repertoires in COVID-19. Study-wide background: The United States, Italy and Spain provided the acute and convalescent COVID-19 samples. Nucleic acid was either cDNA or gDNA, and it came from T cells, B-cell-depleted T cells, or PBMCs.

The germline V gene encodes CDR1 LGHDT and CDR2 YNNKEL (reference sequence). Losses at the gene ends were 4 bases for V and 3 bases for J; bases not matched to a gene: 6. The CDR3 covers 15 residues. Authors' processing steps: How many nucleated cells were present was estimated from reference gene primer amplification. The table came from immunoSEQ multiplex PCR; TCRdb's copy has only in-frame clones and leaves some out. That table is the source of V, J and clone size, and D and trimming were worked out from the DNA. The table has 70,000 to 80,000 clones, approximately 88% seen once. The sequenced sample was peripheral blood. The chain is built from TRBV3-1 (or the pseudogene TRBV3-2) and TRBJ1-3, with 7 bases that match TRBD1. The TCR originated in a human donor in a cohort sampled during active COVID-19. The CDR3 reads CASSLRRTGGNTIYF. The DNA for the CDR3 is TGTGCCAGCAGCCTTCGACGGACAGGTGGAAACACCATATATTTT.